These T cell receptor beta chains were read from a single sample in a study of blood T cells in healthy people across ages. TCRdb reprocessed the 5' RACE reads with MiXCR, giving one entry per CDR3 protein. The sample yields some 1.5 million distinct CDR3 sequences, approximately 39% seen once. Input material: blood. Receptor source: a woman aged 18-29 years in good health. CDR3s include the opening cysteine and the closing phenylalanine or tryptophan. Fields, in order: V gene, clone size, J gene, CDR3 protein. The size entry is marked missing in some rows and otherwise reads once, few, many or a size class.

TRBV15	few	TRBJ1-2	CATSGPNPVYGYTF
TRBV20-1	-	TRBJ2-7	CSARGVGKRELNEQYF
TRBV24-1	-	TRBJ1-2	CATSDERQGYGYTF
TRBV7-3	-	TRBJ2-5	CASSRKAGGCGEQYF
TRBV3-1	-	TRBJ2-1	CASSPLTVSYNEQFF
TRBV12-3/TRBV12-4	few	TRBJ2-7	CASSLLGGSVGEQYF
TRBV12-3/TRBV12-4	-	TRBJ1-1	CASSFNSPGAFF
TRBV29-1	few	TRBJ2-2	CSVGRFEGTGELFF
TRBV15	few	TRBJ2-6	CATSREEQGLGSGANVLTF
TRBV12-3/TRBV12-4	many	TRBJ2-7	CASSFWQGRDEQYF
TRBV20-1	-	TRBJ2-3	CSAREAGAADTQYF
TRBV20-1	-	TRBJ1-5	CSARDGRGYNQPQHF
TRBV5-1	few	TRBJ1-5	CASSLDVAQPQHF
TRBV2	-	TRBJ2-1	CACSEGQGTLYNEQFF
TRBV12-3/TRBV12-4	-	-	CASSPGLTPSDQETQFF
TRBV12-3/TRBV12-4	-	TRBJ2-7	CASSKTSTSEQYF
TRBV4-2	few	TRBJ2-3	CASSQSTSGRMDTQYF
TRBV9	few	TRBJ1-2	CASSVVRPGGYTF
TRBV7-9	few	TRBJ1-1	CASSLGPDRNTEAFF
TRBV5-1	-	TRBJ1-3	CASSSNSLRGNTIYF
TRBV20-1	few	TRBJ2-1	CSAPPKRGSYNEQFF
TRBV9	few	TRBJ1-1	CASSVAVMNTEAFF
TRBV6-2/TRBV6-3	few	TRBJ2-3	CASRTSGTVDTQYF